Given below is one T cell receptor beta chain in context. The authors built TCR beta libraries using iRepertoire HTBI primers and Arm-PCR of CDR3 regions. MiXCR, applied by TCRdb to the multiplex PCR reads, yields one record per CDR3 protein. The sample lists about 360,000 distinct CDR3 sequences, 15% to 20% occurring once. Noted time point: newly diagnosed GD, antithyroid drugs for less than 3 months. There was RNA extracted from PBMCs, and the TCR library was made from it. The data are from a study of regulatory T cells in long-lasting Graves disease. Overall study: The antithyroid drugs taken by newly diagnosed Graves' patients had been used for under 3 months.

The data were also submitted as part of a second study, on T cells in Graves' hyperthyroidism and ophthalmopathy.

Sequenced material: peripheral blood mononuclear cells (PBMCs), taken at new diagnosis, from a patient treated with antithyroid drugs. The receptor was isolated from a woman aged 18 to 35 with Graves disease.

CDR3 loop: CSARDSGLAGHANTGELFF. The CDR3 DNA sequence: TGCAGTGCTAGAGATTCAGGACTAGCGGGTCACGCGAACACCGGGGAGCTGTTTTTT. The gene calls are TRBV20-1 and TRBJ2-2; 11 bases agree with TRBD2. The CDR3 covers 19 residues. CDR1 DFQATT and CDR2 SNEGSKA come from the germline V gene (reference sequence). With V trimmed by 0 bases and J by 0 bases, 9 bases remained unmatched.